These 23 T cell receptor beta chains were sequenced from one sample in a study of OX40 agonist ivuxolimab in advanced cancers. Data came from immunoSEQ multiplex PCR; TCRdb stores just in-frame clones and leaves some out. This table holds tens of thousands of clones, roughly 89% found once. Sequencing was performed on CD4+ or CD8+ T cells sorted from blood, taken in a trial of the OX40 agonist ivuxolimab. These receptors originate from an adult with an advanced solid tumor such as melanoma, head and neck, liver or kidney cancer.

Notes on this clone: Other DNA sequences of this sample code for an identical CDR3. This chain joins TRBV19 and TRBJ1-1, with TRBD1 matching over 10 bases. Germline CDR1 LNHDA, CDR2 SQIVND (reference sequence). Germline trimming cut 3 bases from V and 6 bases from J; bases unmatched to any gene: 7. The CDR3 sequence is 15 residues long. CDR3 loop: CASSISTGGRAEAFF. The CDR3 DNA follows: TGTGCCAGTAGTATTTCGACAGGGGGCAGGGCTGAAGCTTTCTTT.

The chain uses TRBV9 and TRBJ1-1; D remains ambiguous. CDR3 length equals 14 residues. The germline gives CDR1 SGDLS, CDR2 YYNGEE. V was clipped by 0 bases and J by 1 base, with 7 bases between them. CDR3 amino acids: CASSVVTENTEAFF. The DNA for the CDR3 is TGTGCCAGCAGCGTAGTGACCGAGAACACTGAAGCTTTCTTT.

The chain carries TRBV5-1 and TRBJ1-2; D is unresolved. CDR3 size: 14 residues. Germline V gene sequence: CDR1 SGHRS, CDR2 YFSETQ. The V gene lost 0 bases and the J gene lost 8 bases, with 14 bases spanning the gap. This chain's CDR3 is CASSLDSPDGGYTF. The DNA for the CDR3 is TGCGCCAGCAGCTTGGACAGCCCGGACGGGGGCTACACCTTC.

This chain connects TRBV29-1 to TRBJ2-7, with D tentatively TRBD2 (6 bases). CDR3 length: 14 amino acids. Trimming stripped 0 bases from V and 5 bases from J, with 14 bases between. Per the germline V gene, CDR1 is SQVTM and CDR2 is ANQGSEA. In DNA, the CDR3 is TGCAGCGTTGAAGATAACATCGGGAGTGACGAGCAGTACTTC. Translating it yields CSVEDNIGSDEQYF.

This chain joins TRBV6-1 and TRBJ1-2; D gene unclear. The CDR3 contains 14 residues. In germline, CDR1 is MNHNS, CDR2 SASEGT. Trimming took off 1 base at V and 1 base at J, with 7 bases between the two ends. The CDR3 loop is CASSEDRGNYGYTF. For the CDR3, the DNA is TGTGCCAGCAGTGAAGATCGGGGTAACTATGGCTACACCTTC.

This clone was seen just once. The chain employs TRBV15 and TRBJ2-1; 8 nucleotides match TRBD2. The CDR3 spans 16 residues. V dropped 5 bases and J dropped 4; count of bases not matched to a gene: 10. Germline V lookup: CDR1 LNHNV, CDR2 YYDKDF (reference sequence). In DNA, the CDR3 is TGTGCCACCAGCTCCCGGCCTGTAGCGGGGTACAATGAGCAGTTCTTC. Amino acid sequence: CATSSRPVAGYNEQFF.

The chain carries TRBV30 and TRBJ1-1, with D perhaps matching TRBD1 (5 bases). The germline V gene has CDR1 GTSNPN and CDR2 SVGIG (reference sequence). This CDR3 is built from 15 residues. Trimming stripped 3 bases from V and 1 base from J, with 15 bases between. The CDR3 nucleotides read TGTGCCTGGAGGGGGACGGTTCGTGGGAACACTGAAGCTTTCTTT. Translating it yields CAWRGTVRGNTEAFF.

The chain uses TRBV7-9 and TRBJ1-2, with D uncertain. Looked up from germline, CDR1 is SEHNR and CDR2 is FQNEAQ (reference sequence). The V gene lost 1 base and the J gene lost 7 bases, with 10 bases spanning the gap. This CDR3 spans 13 amino acids. As DNA, the CDR3 is TGTGCCAGCAGCTTAGGTGTAAGGGCTGGCTACACCTTC. Translation gives CASSLGVRAGYTF.

The CDR3 here is CASRRGSNQPQHF. The CDR3 DNA follows: TGTGCCAGCAGACGAGGGAGCAATCAGCCCCAGCATTTT. V and J are TRBV6-1 and TRBJ1-5; D uncertain. The CDR3 is 13 residues long. Germline V gene lookup returns CDR1 MNHNS and CDR2 SASEGT. Trimming stripped 6 bases from V and 1 base from J, with 7 bases between.

The rearrangement uses TRBV7-6 and TRBJ1-4; D ambiguous. CDR1 is SGHVS, CDR2 FNYEAQ, per germline. This CDR3 has 15 amino acids. Trimming cost V 5 bases and J 8 bases, with 18 bases left between them. DNA for the CDR3: TGTGCCAGCAGCAAGGCAGGCGGGCCCCAAGAAAAACTGTTTTTT. This translates into CASSKAGGPQEKLFF.

J is TRBJ2-7 and V is TRBV9, with 8 bases aligning to TRBD1. Trimming took 2 bases from V and 2 from J; bases not matched to a gene: 3. Germline-derived CDR1 and CDR2 are SGDLS and YYNGEE. This CDR3 has 14 amino acids. CDR3 DNA: TGTGCCAGCAGCGTCGGGACAGGAACCTACGAGCAGTACTTC. This translates into CASSVGTGTYEQYF. The full variable domain, completed using reference TRBV9 and TRBJ2-7, is DSGVTQTPKHLITATGQRVTLRCSPRSGDLSVYWYQQSLDQGLQFLIQYYNGEERAKGNILERFSAQQFPDLHSELNLSSLELGDSALYFCASSVGTGTYEQYFGPGTRLTVT.

The CDR3 DNA is TGTGCCAGCAGTTGGACTAGCGGGAGGTCACGGTACTTGGGGAATGAGCAGTTCTTC. Encoded protein: CASSWTSGRSRYLGNEQFF. V usage is TRBV27 and J usage is TRBJ2-1; 14 bases line up with TRBD2. Trimming at V came to 4 bases and at J to 7 bases, leaving 15 bases not matched to a gene. The CDR3 totals 19 residues. Germline V gene sequence: CDR1 MNHEY, CDR2 SMNVEV (reference sequence).

The CDR3 region is CATSREKGGYGYTF. CDR3 bases: TGTGCCACCAGCAGAGAGAAAGGAGGCTATGGCTACACCTTC. The chain is built from TRBV15 and TRBJ1-2; D ambiguous. Trimming left V 0 bases short and J 4 bases short, with 9 bases between. The CDR3 is 14 amino acids. CDR1 is LNHNV, CDR2 YYDKDF, per germline (reference sequence).

The chain is built from TRBV6-1 and TRBJ1-5; D not certain. V lost 8 bases, J lost 2 bases, and 16 bases lay in between. The CDR3 runs to 15 residues. Germline V gene lookup returns CDR1 MNHNS and CDR2 SASEGT. The CDR3 nucleotides are TGTGCCAGCTCCTTAGGGCCTGGGGGCAATCAGCCCCAGCATTTT. Amino acid sequence: CASSLGPGGNQPQHF.

The chain carries TRBV5-4 and TRBJ1-1; D call uncertain. CDR3 length equals 13 residues. V was trimmed by 0 bases and J by 7 bases, leaving 10 bases between them. CDR1 and CDR2 (germline): SGHNT, YYREEE (reference sequence). The DNA for the CDR3 is TGTGCCAGCAGCTTGGACATTGGACTTGAAGCTTTCTTT. It translates to CASSLDIGLEAFF.

The V and J genes are TRBV7-2 and TRBJ2-7, with D perhaps TRBD2 (6 bases). The CDR3 is 15 amino acids. The V end lost 4 bases, the J end lost 4 bases, and 17 bases lay between the germline ends. Germline V gene data show CDR1 as SGHTA and CDR2 as FQGNSA. The CDR3 coding sequence is TGTGCCAGCAGCTCCCTCCGGGGTAGCGGATACGAGCAGTACTTC. The encoded protein is CASSSLRGSGYEQYF. Full variable domain (rest looked up from reference TRBV7-2 and TRBJ2-7): GAGVSQSPSNKVTEKGKDVELRCDPISGHTALYWYRQSLGQGLEFLIYFQGNSAPDKSGLPSDRFSAERTGGSVSTLTIQRTQQEDSAVYLCASSSLRGSGYEQYFGPGTRLTVT.

The V call is TRBV4-3, the J call TRBJ2-5, with 11 bases fitting TRBD2. CDR1 and CDR2 (germline): LGHNA, YSLEER. The CDR3 is 17 amino acids. After removal of 0 bases from V and 4 bases from J, the junction contained 7 bases not matched to a gene. The CDR3 spells CASSQEKTSGDGETQYF. In DNA, the CDR3 is TGCGCCAGCAGCCAAGAGAAGACTAGCGGGGATGGAGAGACCCAGTACTTC.

The V and J genes are TRBV5-1 and TRBJ1-2; D gene ambiguous. Trimming pared 4 bases from V and 0 bases from J, leaving 13 bases between. This CDR3 region has 15 residues. Germline-derived CDR1 and CDR2 are SGHRS and YFSETQ. CDR3 DNA sequence: TGCGCCAGCAGCCCCGGTGGAGGTTCTAACTATGGCTACACCTTC. Its protein product is CASSPGGGSNYGYTF.

This clone came up a few times. The chain carries TRBV11-2 and TRBJ1-5, with 7 bases aligning to TRBD1. V lost 5 bases, J lost 6 bases, and 4 bases stayed unmatched. This CDR3 comprises 13 residues. The V gene's germline CDR1 is SGHAT and CDR2 FQNNGV. CDR3 sequence (DNA): TGTGCCAGCAGCCGCAACAGGGGTCAGCCCCAGCATTTT. Protein product: CASSRNRGQPQHF.

This chain uses TRBV20-1 with TRBJ2-7, with D maybe TRBD1 (5 bases). V dropped 3 bases and J dropped 7 bases, with 10 bases sitting between them. CDR1 and CDR2 (germline): DFQATT, SNEGSKA (reference sequence). The CDR3 runs to 11 residues. In DNA, the CDR3 is TGCAGTGCTAGTCAGGGTGGAGAGCAGTACTTC. Translating gives CSASQGGEQYF.

V and J are TRBV7-2 and TRBJ1-3; TRBD1 aligns across 9 bases. CDR1 is SGHTA, CDR2 FQGNSA, per germline. The CDR3 contains 15 residues. With 1 base clipped from V and 4 bases from J, the junction kept 2 bases outside the gene matches. CDR3 in amino acids: CASSLGTGGGNTIYF. CDR3 nucleotides: TGTGCCAGCAGCTTAGGAACAGGGGGCGGAAACACCATATATTTT.

V is TRBV5-1 and J is TRBJ2-1, with TRBD2 matching over 10 bases. The V gene's germline CDR1 is SGHRS and CDR2 YFSETQ. CDR3 size: 20 residues. V was clipped by 6 bases and J by 0 bases; unmatched bases: 18. CDR3 DNA sequence: TGCGCCAGCAACTCTAGAGGTCTAGCGGGAGACCCTCTCTCCTACAATGAGCAGTTCTTC. Encoded protein: CASNSRGLAGDPLSYNEQFF. The complete variable domain, with remaining parts taken from reference TRBV5-1 and TRBJ2-1, reads KAGVTQTPRYLIKTRGQQVTLSCSPISGHRSVSWYQQTPGQGLQFLFEYFSETQRNKGNFPGRFSGRQFSNSRSEMNVSTLELGDSALYLCASNSRGLAGDPLSYNEQFFGPGTRLTVL.

This chain links TRBV19 with TRBJ1-5; no definite D call. This CDR3 comprises 15 residues. Trimming stripped 7 bases from V and 0 bases from J, with 13 bases between. Per germline, CDR1 LNHDA and CDR2 SQIVND (reference sequence). CDR3 DNA: TGTGCCAGTACCACCGCCGCGTATAGCAATCAGCCCCAGCATTTT. It translates to CASTTAAYSNQPQHF.